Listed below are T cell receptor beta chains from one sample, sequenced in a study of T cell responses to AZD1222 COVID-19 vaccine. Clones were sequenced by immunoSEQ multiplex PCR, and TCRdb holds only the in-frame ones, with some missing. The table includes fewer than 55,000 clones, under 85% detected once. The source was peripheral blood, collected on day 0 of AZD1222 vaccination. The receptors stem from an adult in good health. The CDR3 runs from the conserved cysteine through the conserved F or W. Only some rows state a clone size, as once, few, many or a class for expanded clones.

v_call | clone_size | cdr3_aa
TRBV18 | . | CASSPPASFGETQYF
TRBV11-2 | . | CASSRGTGFGEQFF
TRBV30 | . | CAWSIAGGSNQPQHF
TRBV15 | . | CATSREAALGELFF
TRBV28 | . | CASSLRTGWNYGYTF
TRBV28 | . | CASRKQAGGTQYF
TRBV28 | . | CASTSVGRGSYNSPLHF
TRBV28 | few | CASSSGTPNEQYF
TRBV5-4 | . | CASSFSGGYYEQYF
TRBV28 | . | CASSFGGTSSYNEQFF
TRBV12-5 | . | CASGLVVGGAYEQYF
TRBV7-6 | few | CASSPRGGGRTDTQYF
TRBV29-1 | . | CSAGTGSHTGELFF
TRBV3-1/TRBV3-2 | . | CASSLGAHSGNTIYF
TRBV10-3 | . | CAISQAPGTGYNSPLHF
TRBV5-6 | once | CASSPQTGTASYEQYF
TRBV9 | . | CASSVGDRAPERYF
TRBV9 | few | CASSVPTSGGIYEQFF
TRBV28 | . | CASSLTLRTYSYEQYF
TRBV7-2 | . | CASSLVAGTGQPQHF
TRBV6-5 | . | CATAQGGRFVKLFF
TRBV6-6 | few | CASSDRTVNTEAFF